Following are 17 T cell receptor beta chains from one sample sequenced in a study of shared clonotypes between healthy human individuals (TCRdb year 2020). Receptor libraries were prepared by the immunoSEQ multiplex PCR assay. TCRdb took over this immuneACCESS table, retaining in-frame rearrangements with V and J assigned. Such tables are incomplete; in checked studies, under half of the missing clones stem from an unresolved V gene, and the remainder is unexplained. The sample data list roughly 1.4 million clones, and approximately 98.5% of these were observed just once. The ten largest clones take up around 0.38% of the sample. Sample: naive CD4+ T cells sorted from blood. The cell subset or site label on this specimen signifies: CD45RA+ positively selected. These receptors all come from a man younger than 45 in good health.

The V call is TRBV19, the J call TRBJ1-1; unclear D gene. Trimming took 4 bases from V and 1 from J, leaving 7 bases between them. Germline lookup yields CDR1 LNHDA and CDR2 SQIVND (reference sequence). The CDR3 is 13 amino acids. This CDR3 reads CASSRTSNTEAFF. The CDR3 nucleotides are TGTGCCAGTAGTAGAACTTCGAACACTGAAGCTTTCTTT.

The chain is built from TRBV6-6 and TRBJ1-5, with TRBD1 identical over 11 bases. The V and J ends lost 6 bases and 6 bases, in that order; junction bases with no gene match: 10. Germline V gene data show CDR1 as MNHNY and CDR2 as SVGAGI (reference sequence). The CDR3 is made up of 16 amino acids. The CDR3 nucleotides are TGTGCCAGCAGCCAACCCGGACAGGGGGCTTTTCAGCCCCAGCATTTT. This encodes CASSQPGQGAFQPQHF.

This clone was picked up one time. The rearrangement joins TRBV9 to TRBJ2-7; TRBD1 agrees at 8 bases. The CDR3 totals 16 residues. The ends lost 0 bases at V and 6 bases at J; junction bases unmatched: 11. CDR1 is SGDLS and CDR2 is YYNGEE in the germline V gene. The CDR3 reads CASSVVLRDRLCEQYF. The CDR3 nucleotides are TGTGCCAGCAGCGTAGTCCTCCGGGACAGGTTATGCGAGCAGTACTTC.

V gene TRBV2 combines with J gene TRBJ2-7, with 9 nucleotides matching TRBD1. CDR3 length: 13 residues. From germline, CDR1 is SNHLY and CDR2 FYNNEI. V shed 6 bases and J 2 bases; nucleotides not matched to a gene: 2. Here the CDR3 reads CASRDRGTYEQYF. Written as DNA, the CDR3 is TGTGCCAGCAGGGACAGGGGAACCTACGAGCAGTACTTC.

The rearrangement joins TRBV2 to TRBJ1-2, with TRBD1 matching 7 bases. J gave up 4 bases and V 4 bases, and 15 bases lay outside the gene matches. This CDR3 has 17 residues. Looked up from germline, CDR1 is SNHLY and CDR2 is FYNNEI. CDR3 loop: CASSVPLESGGLYGYTF. The CDR3 coding sequence is TGTGCCAGCAGTGTACCCTTGGAGTCAGGGGGTCTCTATGGCTACACCTTC.

This clone was observed a handful of times. CDR3 in amino acids: CAWNSLLGRGIDGYTF. For the CDR3, the DNA is TGTGCCTGGAACTCCCTGCTGGGCAGGGGAATAGATGGCTACACCTTC. The rearrangement uses TRBV30 and TRBJ1-2, with D perhaps matching TRBD1 (6 bases). CDR1 and CDR2 (germline): GTSNPN, SVGIG (reference sequence). This CDR3 comprises 16 residues. The germline V and J ends were trimmed by 4 bases and 6 bases, with 24 bases remaining between them.

This chain's CDR3 is CASSRILAGALFGTDTQYF. CDR3 sequence (DNA): TGTGCCAGCAGTCGAATACTAGCGGGTGCACTTTTTGGCACAGATACGCAGTATTTT. This chain links TRBV28 with TRBJ2-3, with 9 bases aligning to TRBD2. The CDR3 runs to 19 residues. Trimming removed 5 bases from V and 1 base from J; junction bases left unmatched: 16. Per the germline V gene, CDR1 is MDHEN and CDR2 is SYDVKM.

A remark on this clone: Additional DNA sequences in this sample encode the identical CDR3. CDR3 amino acids: CASSSGQGRETQYF. The CDR3 nucleotides are TGTGCCAGCAGCTCGGGACAGGGTAGGGAGACCCAGTACTTC. The chain employs TRBV9 and TRBJ2-5; TRBD1 agrees at 9 bases. Trimming at V came to 4 bases and at J to 5 bases, leaving 6 bases not matched to a gene. The V gene's germline CDR1 is SGDLS and CDR2 YYNGEE. The CDR3 has 14 amino acids. The variable domain in full, with the rest retrieved from reference TRBV9 and TRBJ2-5, is DSGVTQTPKHLITATGQRVTLRCSPRSGDLSVYWYQQSLDQGLQFLIQYYNGEERAKGNILERFSAQQFPDLHSELNLSSLELGDSALYFCASSSGQGRETQYFGPGTRLLVL.

The chain joins TRBV28 to TRBJ2-4; D is possibly TRBD2 (5 bases). The CDR3 consists of 12 residues. Trimming took 5 bases from V and 9 from J, leaving 11 bases between them. Germline V gives CDR1 MDHEN, CDR2 SYDVKM. The CDR3, as DNA: TGTGCCAGCAGTATACTAGTTGGCATTCAGTACTTC. It is translated as CASSILVGIQYF.

The rearrangement links TRBV27 to TRBJ1-1; D not resolved. V shed 3 bases and J shed 0 bases, with 8 bases lying between them. Germline assignment: CDR1 MNHEY and CDR2 SMNVEV (reference sequence). CDR3 length: 14 amino acids. CDR3 DNA sequence: TGTGCCAGCAGTTTCGGGGTTATGAACACTGAAGCTTTCTTT. This codes for CASSFGVMNTEAFF.

The chain joins TRBV6-5 to TRBJ1-1; D may be TRBD1 (5 bases). Trimming stripped 6 bases from V and 5 bases from J, with 16 bases between. CDR1 and CDR2 (germline): MNHEY, SVGAGI. The CDR3 consists of 14 residues. CDR3 in amino acids: CASSQLGGGTEAFF. DNA of the CDR3: TGTGCCAGCAGCCAGCTCGGGGGAGGGACTGAAGCTTTCTTT.

This rearrangement joins TRBV23-1 to TRBJ2-6, with D maybe TRBD1 (6 bases). TRBV23-1 is reported as an ORF; its role is uncertain. Trimming shortened V by 0 bases and J by 0 bases, and 12 bases separated the two germline ends. This CDR3 has 18 amino acids. The DNA for the CDR3 is TGCGCCAGCAGTCAATCGAGACAGGCGCGCTCTGGGGCCAACGTCCTGACTTTC. Residues: CASSQSRQARSGANVLTF.

The J gene is TRBJ2-1, the V gene TRBV5-1; the match to TRBD2 covers 7 bases. V shed 0 bases, J shed 7 bases, and the junction held 13 bases outside the gene matches. Germline V gene data show CDR1 as SGHRS and CDR2 as YFSETQ. CDR3 length: 17 amino acids. The CDR3 DNA sequence: TGCGCCAGCAGCTTGGCCAATGCGGGAGTCCCGGGAAATGAGCAGTTCTTC. This translates into CASSLANAGVPGNEQFF.

The count of this clone is one. The chain is built from TRBV7-6 and TRBJ1-4; 10 nucleotides line up with TRBD1. Germline V gene sequence: CDR1 SGHVS, CDR2 FNYEAQ. The length of the CDR3 is 15 residues. After removal of 5 bases from V and 5 bases from J, the junction contained 5 bases not matched to a gene. CDR3 nucleotide sequence: TGTGCCAGCAGCCCAGCGGACAGGGGGAATGAAAAACTGTTTTTT. It yields the protein CASSPADRGNEKLFF.

The gene calls are TRBV18 and TRBJ2-1; TRBD2 agrees at 9 bases. J lost 7 bases, V lost 3 bases, and 10 bases had no gene match. This CDR3 has 16 amino acids. Germline CDR1 reads KGHSH; CDR2 reads LQKENI. CDR3 sequence (DNA): TGTGCCAGCTCACCCACCGGGACTAGCAGTAGGAATGAGCAGTTCTTC. Translation gives CASSPTGTSSRNEQFF.

This rearrangement joins TRBV14 to TRBJ2-1, with 13 bases identical to TRBD2. Germline CDR1 reads SGHDN; CDR2 reads FVKESK. The CDR3 runs 18 residues. Trimming removed 4 bases from V and 5 bases from J; junction bases left unmatched: 11. The CDR3 sequence is CASSRGTSGTKDHNEQFF. CDR3 coding DNA: TGTGCCAGCAGCCGTGGGACTAGCGGGACAAAGGACCACAATGAGCAGTTCTTC.

This sequence joins TRBV29-1 and TRBJ2-5; 7 nucleotides line up with TRBD1. V shed 4 bases and J 1 base; nucleotides not matched to a gene: 9. Germline CDR1 and CDR2: SQVTM and ANQGSEA. CDR3 size: 15 residues. CDR3 DNA: TGCAGCGTTGGGCCGAATTCAGGGGGCCAAGAGACCCAGTACTTC. Translating gives CSVGPNSGGQETQYF. Full variable domain (rest looked up from reference TRBV29-1 and TRBJ2-5): SAVISQKPSRDICQRGTSLTIQCQVDSQVTMMFWYRQQPGQSLTLIATANQGSEATYESGFVIDKFPISRPNLTFSTLTVSNMSPEDSSIYLCSVGPNSGGQETQYFGPGTRLLVL.